This TCR beta chain was retrieved from a study of T cell repertoires in ileal Crohn's disease. V was clipped by 0 bases and J by 7 bases; unmatched bases: 1. The CDR3 length is 13 residues. Germline V gene sequence: CDR1 ENHRY, CDR2 SYGVKD. The sample's time point: neoterminal ileum biopsy at postoperative endoscopy, about 6 months after surgery. This clone is labeled medium-sized (0.01 to 0.1%). Sequencing was performed with immunoSEQ multiplex PCR; in TCRdb, only in-frame clones are kept and a portion is missing. Among some 10,000 clones, roughly 78% were seen once, and the ten largest hold approximately 7%.

The sequenced material came from ileal tissue. This sequence was found in an adult with Crohn's disease. The gene calls are TRBV10-3 and TRBJ1-2, with TRBD1 matching 8 bases. The CDR3 DNA reads TGTGCCATCAGTGAGTCTGGGACAGGTGGCTACACCTTC. This codes for CAISESGTGGYTF.